A single sample is the source of the 14 T cell receptor beta chains below, sequenced in a study of blood T cell repertoires in COVID-19 (dated by TCRdb to between 2020 and 2021). Library preparation was by the immunoSEQ multiplex PCR assay. The table comes from immuneACCESS by way of TCRdb, which keeps in-frame sequences with V and J called. Part of the clones is missing from these tables; in studies checked, under half for an unresolved V gene and the rest for unknown reasons. In this sample the table shows approximately 400,000 clones, around 86% of which occur a single time. About 5% of the sample is in the top ten clones. Sequenced sample: PBMCs or T cells enriched from blood (not recorded which). All receptors derive from a woman between 50 and 59 years old who had recovered from COVID-19.

This clone was picked up one time. This sequence joins TRBV27 and TRBJ1-2, with D perhaps TRBD1 (5 bases). Between the trimmed V and J ends, which lost 6 bases and 7 bases, there was a span of 15 bases. The CDR3 sequence is 13 residues long. Germline V gene lookup returns CDR1 MNHEY and CDR2 SMNVEV (reference sequence). CDR3 in DNA: TGTGCCAGCAGGGATCCAGGGAGGAGTGGCTACACCTTC. Translated, it gives CASRDPGRSGYTF.

This chain joins TRBV29-1 and TRBJ2-1; tentative D call: TRBD1 (5 bases). Trimming removed 8 bases from V and 9 bases from J, with 20 bases in between. Germline-derived CDR1 and CDR2 are SQVTM and ANQGSEA. The CDR3 is 13 residues long. The DNA of the CDR3 is TGCAGCTCTGGAGCGTACAGTAGGGGTGAGCAGTTCTTC. Translating gives CSSGAYSRGEQFF.

The chain carries TRBV6-1 and TRBJ1-2; D remains unclear. Trimming pared 1 base from V and 4 bases from J, leaving 13 bases between. The CDR3 extends over 15 amino acids. The germline V gene has CDR1 MNHNS and CDR2 SASEGT. DNA for the CDR3: TGTGCCAGCAGTGAAGATATCGCAGGAATCTATGGCTACACCTTC. Protein product: CASSEDIAGIYGYTF.

This clone has a single count. The rearrangement joins TRBV11-2 to TRBJ2-5; 8 bases are shared with TRBD1. The CDR3 has 16 amino acids. The germline CDR1 and CDR2 sequences are SGHAT and FQNNGV. The V segment lost 3 bases and the J segment 5 bases; nucleotides outside the gene matches: 11. The CDR3 coding sequence is TGTGCCAGCAGCTTCCGACCTGGACAGGGTCGGGAGACCCAGTACTTC. This codes for CASSFRPGQGRETQYF.

This clone was picked up a small number of times. This chain links TRBV5-1 with TRBJ1-2; 8 positions match TRBD1. V shed 5 bases, J shed 2 bases, and the junction held 5 bases outside the gene matches. Germline V gene lookup returns CDR1 SGHRS and CDR2 YFSETQ. The CDR3 is 14 residues long. The CDR3 is CASRPQGANYGYTF. The CDR3 nucleotides read TGCGCCAGCAGGCCCCAGGGGGCAAACTATGGCTACACCTTC.

The chain employs TRBV5-5 and TRBJ1-6; 7 bases line up with TRBD1. The CDR3 covers 14 residues. Germline V gene lookup returns CDR1 SGHKS and CDR2 YYEKEE (reference sequence). V lost 6 bases, J lost 7 bases, and 7 bases stayed unmatched. Here the CDR3 reads CASTRDRVNSPLHF. The CDR3, as DNA: TGTGCCAGCACCCGGGACAGAGTAAATTCACCCCTCCACTTT.

The chain recombines TRBV12-3 or TRBV12-4 with TRBJ2-1; D unclear. V shed 3 bases and J shed 7 bases, with 4 bases lying between them. This CDR3 comprises 11 residues. The CDR3 sequence is CASSFMNEQFF. In DNA form, the CDR3 reads TGTGCCAGCAGTTTTATGAATGAGCAGTTCTTC.

This rearrangement joins TRBV9 to TRBJ2-3, with a tentative D call TRBD1 (7 bases). Germline V lookup: CDR1 SGDLS, CDR2 YYNGEE. CDR3 length: 14 amino acids. V dropped 5 bases and J dropped 3 bases, with 13 bases sitting between them. CDR3 region: CASRGRGATDTQYF. In DNA, the CDR3 is TGTGCCAGCAGGGGCAGGGGGGCAACAGATACGCAGTATTTT.

This clone came up a few times. Here the CDR3 DNA reads TGTGCCAGCATACAGGGTATGGGGCGGACTGAAGCTTTCTTT. Its protein is CASIQGMGRTEAFF. V gene TRBV6-5 combines with J gene TRBJ1-1, with D maybe TRBD1 (6 bases). Germline V gene lookup returns CDR1 MNHEY and CDR2 SVGAGI. Trimming pared 7 bases from V and 5 bases from J, leaving 17 bases between. This CDR3 contains 14 residues.

CDR3 DNA: TGTGCCAGCAGACCCCTGGACAGCTACGAGCAGTACTTC. The encoded protein is CASRPLDSYEQYF. The chain couples TRBV6-6 to TRBJ2-7; D might be TRBD1 (6 bases). V gave up 6 bases and J gave up 3 bases, with 12 bases separating them. The CDR3 extends over 13 amino acids. Looked up from germline, CDR1 is MNHNY and CDR2 is SVGAGI (reference sequence).

This chain uses TRBV19 with TRBJ1-2, with a possible D match to TRBD1 (6 bases). V lost 5 bases, J lost 4 bases, and 20 bases lay in between. CDR1 LNHDA and CDR2 SQIVND come from the germline V gene (reference sequence). The CDR3 has 16 amino acids. CDR3 sequence: CASSSRQAPVPYGYTF. CDR3 DNA sequence: TGTGCCAGTAGTTCCCGACAGGCCCCAGTCCCCTATGGCTACACCTTC.

V gene TRBV7-3 combines with J gene TRBJ1-2, with 9 bases that match TRBD1. CDR3 length equals 12 residues. The ends lost 2 bases at V and 8 bases at J; junction bases unmatched: 0. Germline V gene lookup returns CDR1 SGHTA and CDR2 FQGTGA. In nucleotides, the CDR3 is TGTGCCAGCAGCTTAGGGACAGGGGGCTACACCTTC. This encodes CASSLGTGGYTF.

The genes are TRBV5-1 and TRBJ1-4, with 9 positions matching TRBD1. The CDR3 has 16 residues. Germline CDR1 is SGHRS and CDR2 is YFSETQ. The J segment lost 4 bases and the V segment lost 4 bases, leaving 8 bases of the junction unmatched. The CDR3 coding sequence is TGCGCCAGCAGCCCCGACAGGGGGGCCGGTAATGAAAAACTGTTTTTT. Translating gives CASSPDRGAGNEKLFF.

The rearrangement links TRBV7-9 to TRBJ2-1; 10 bases align to TRBD2. The CDR3 is 15 amino acids. The ends lost 7 bases at V and 4 bases at J; junction bases unmatched: 7. Germline values: CDR1 SEHNR, CDR2 FQNEAQ (reference sequence). The CDR3 loop is CASTLQRGGYNEQFF. The CDR3 nucleotides read TGTGCCAGCACCCTTCAGCGGGGGGGTTACAATGAGCAGTTCTTC.